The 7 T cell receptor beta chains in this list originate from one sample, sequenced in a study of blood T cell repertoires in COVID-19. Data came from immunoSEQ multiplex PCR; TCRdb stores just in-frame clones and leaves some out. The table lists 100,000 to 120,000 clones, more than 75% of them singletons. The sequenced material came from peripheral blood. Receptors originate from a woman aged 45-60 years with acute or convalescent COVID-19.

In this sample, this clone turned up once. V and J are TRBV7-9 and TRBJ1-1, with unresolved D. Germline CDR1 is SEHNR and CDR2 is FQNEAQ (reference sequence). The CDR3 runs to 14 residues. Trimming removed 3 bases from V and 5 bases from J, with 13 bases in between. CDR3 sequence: CASSLSGGGTEAFF. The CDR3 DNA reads TGTGCCAGCAGCTTGAGCGGCGGCGGGACTGAAGCTTTCTTT. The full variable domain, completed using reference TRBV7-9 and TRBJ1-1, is DTGVSQNPRHKITKRGQNVTFRCDPISEHNRLYWYRQTLGQGPEFLTYFQNEAQLEKSRLLSDRFSAERPKGSFSTLEIQRTEQGDSAMYLCASSLSGGGTEAFFGQGTRLTVV.

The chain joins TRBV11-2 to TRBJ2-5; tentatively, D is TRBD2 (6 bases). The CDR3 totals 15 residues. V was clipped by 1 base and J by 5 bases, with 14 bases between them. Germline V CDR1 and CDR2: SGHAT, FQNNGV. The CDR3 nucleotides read TGTGCCAGCAGCTTAGGGCGCGGCCGGGGGGAGACCCAGTACTTC. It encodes CASSLGRGRGETQYF.

The chain's CDR3 is CASSPYPEGTQYF. CDR3 nucleotides: TGTGCCAGCAGCCCTTACCCGGAGGGGACCCAGTACTTC. The chain couples TRBV7-8 to TRBJ2-5; TRBD2 is a possible D gene (6 bases). The CDR3 has 13 residues. V was pared by 5 bases and J by 7 bases, with 14 bases between. CDR1 is SGHVS and CDR2 is FQNEAQ in the germline V gene.

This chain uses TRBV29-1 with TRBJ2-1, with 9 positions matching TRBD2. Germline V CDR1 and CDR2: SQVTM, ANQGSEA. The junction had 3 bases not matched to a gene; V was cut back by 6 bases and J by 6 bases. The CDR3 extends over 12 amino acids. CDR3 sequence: CSVLTSGNEQFF. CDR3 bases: TGCAGCGTCTTGACTAGCGGCAATGAGCAGTTCTTC.

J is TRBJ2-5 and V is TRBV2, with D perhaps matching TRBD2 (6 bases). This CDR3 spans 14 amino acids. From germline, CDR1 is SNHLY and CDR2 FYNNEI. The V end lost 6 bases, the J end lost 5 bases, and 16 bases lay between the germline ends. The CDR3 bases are TGTGCCAGCAGCAATGGGGGGAGCAGTGAGACCCAGTACTTC. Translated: CASSNGGSSETQYF.

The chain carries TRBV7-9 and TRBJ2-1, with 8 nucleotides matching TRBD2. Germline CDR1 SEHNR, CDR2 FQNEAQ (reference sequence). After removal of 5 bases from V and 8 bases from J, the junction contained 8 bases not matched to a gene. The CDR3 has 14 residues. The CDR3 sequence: CASSPSGLRDEQFF. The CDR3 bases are TGTGCCAGCAGCCCTAGCGGGTTGCGGGATGAGCAGTTCTTC.

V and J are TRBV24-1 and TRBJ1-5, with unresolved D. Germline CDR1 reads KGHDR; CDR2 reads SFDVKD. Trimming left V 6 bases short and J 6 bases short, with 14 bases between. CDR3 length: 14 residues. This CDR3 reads CATSSGTGRQPQHF. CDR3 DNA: TGTGCCACCAGTTCGGGAACGGGTCGTCAGCCCCAGCATTTT.